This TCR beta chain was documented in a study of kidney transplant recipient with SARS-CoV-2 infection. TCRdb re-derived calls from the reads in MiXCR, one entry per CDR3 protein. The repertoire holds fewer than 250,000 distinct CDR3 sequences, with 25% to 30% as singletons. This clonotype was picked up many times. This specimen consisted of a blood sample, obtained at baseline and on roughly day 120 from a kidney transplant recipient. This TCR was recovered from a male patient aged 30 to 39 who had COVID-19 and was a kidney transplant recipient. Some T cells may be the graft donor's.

CDR3 residues: CASSPPAGTGRHEQYF. The CDR3 DNA follows: TGTGCCAGCAGTCCCCCCGCCGGGACAGGGAGGCACGAGCAGTACTTC. The chain is built from TRBV28 and TRBJ2-7; 9 bases are shared with TRBD1. V shed 5 bases and J 5 bases; nucleotides not matched to a gene: 13. The CDR3 covers 16 residues. Germline V gene data show CDR1 as MDHEN and CDR2 as SYDVKM.